Below, 28 T cell receptor beta chains from the same sample are listed, as sequenced in a study of cytomegalovirus exposure and HLA in healthy donors. TCRdb's copy holds only in-frame clones and misses some; the assay was immunoSEQ multiplex PCR. Of roughly 270,000 clones listed, 88% were seen once; the top ten hold about 0.99%. The specimen sequenced was PBMCs. The receptors derive from a woman aged 18-29 years in good health and CMV-seronegative.

The CDR3 DNA reads TGCGCCAGCAGCTTGGATCCGGGAACGATAAAATACGAGCAGTACTTC. The encoded protein is CASSLDPGTIKYEQYF. V is TRBV5-1 and J is TRBJ2-7; tentative D call: TRBD2 (5 bases). The CDR3 consists of 16 residues. CDR1 SGHRS and CDR2 YFSETQ come from the germline V gene. Trimming took 0 bases from V and 4 from J, leaving 17 bases between them.

The chain recombines TRBV15 with TRBJ2-3; a weak D match, TRBD2 (6 bases). The CDR3 has 14 residues. V lost 5 bases to trimming and J lost 0 bases, with 9 bases between them. Germline values: CDR1 LNHNV, CDR2 YYDKDF (reference sequence). The CDR3 loop reads CATSDSGSTDTQYF. The CDR3, as DNA: TGTGCCACCAGCGACAGCGGGAGCACAGATACGCAGTATTTT.

The chain carries TRBV29-1 and TRBJ1-2; D is unresolved. The germline V gene has CDR1 SQVTM and CDR2 ANQGSEA. Deletions cut 5 bases from V and 2 bases from J, with 15 bases between. The CDR3 spans 14 residues. The CDR3 bases are TGCAGCGTTTCCAACCCTAACGTAAACTATGGCTACACCTTC. This codes for CSVSNPNVNYGYTF.

This clone has a single count. The chain has TRBV5-1 and TRBJ2-5; 9 nucleotides line up with TRBD1. CDR1 SGHRS and CDR2 YFSETQ come from the germline V gene. The CDR3 extends over 15 amino acids. V lost 4 bases and J lost 5; bases outside the gene matches: 9. CDR3 DNA sequence: TGCGCCAGCAGCCCCATTCGGGACAGGGATGAGACCCAGTACTTC. It yields the protein CASSPIRDRDETQYF.

The V and J genes are TRBV21-1 and TRBJ2-7; whether TRBD2, the table's D call, matches the DNA was not checked. TRBV21-1 is a documented pseudogene. This CDR3 is 17 amino acids long. CDR3 region: CASSNQTWTSGTYEQYF. CDR3 DNA sequence: TGTGCCAGCAGCAACCAAACATGGACTAGCGGGACATACGAGCAGTACTTC.

The sample holds one count of this clone. The chain employs TRBV7-3 and TRBJ1-6, with TRBD1 as a possible D gene (5 bases). The CDR3 is 16 amino acids. The germline CDR1 and CDR2 sequences are SGHTA and FQGTGA. V was clipped by 3 bases and J by 7 bases, with 16 bases between them. CDR3 DNA: TGTGCCAGCAGCTTGGACACCGCCTCGAGCAATTCACCCCTCCACTTT. It specifies CASSLDTASSNSPLHF.

This chain links TRBV6-5 with TRBJ2-6; D is perhaps TRBD2 (5 bases). Trimming took off 1 base at V and 0 bases at J, with 7 bases between the two ends. Germline V gene data show CDR1 as MNHEY and CDR2 as SVGAGI. This CDR3 comprises 16 residues. Here the CDR3 reads CASSYLGGSGANVLTF. The CDR3 DNA reads TGTGCCAGCAGTTACTTAGGAGGCTCTGGGGCCAACGTCCTGACTTTC.

This clone has a handful of counts. The chain combines TRBV11-2 with TRBJ2-7, with D perhaps TRBD1 (6 bases). Germline lookup yields CDR1 SGHAT and CDR2 FQNNGV. The V and J ends lost 6 bases and 3 bases respectively, with 18 bases between them. The CDR3 contains 15 residues. The CDR3 DNA sequence: TGTGCCAGCAGAGCTATAGGACAGCTAAACTACGAGCAGTACTTC. It translates to CASRAIGQLNYEQYF.

This clone occurred a few times. The chain employs TRBV28 and TRBJ2-7, with 12 positions matching TRBD2. This CDR3 is built from 17 residues. V was pared by 0 bases and J by 6 bases, with 9 bases of the junction left unmatched. Germline CDR1 MDHEN, CDR2 SYDVKM. In nucleotides, the CDR3 is TGTGCCAGCAGTTTATGGGACCTAGCGGGAGGGCCAGCCGAGCAGTACTTC. Its protein is CASSLWDLAGGPAEQYF.

The V gene is TRBV10-2, the J gene TRBJ1-2; possibly TRBD1 for D (6 bases). The CDR3 extends over 14 amino acids. CDR1 and CDR2 from the germline V gene are WSHSY and SAAADI. V was trimmed by 10 bases and J by 4 bases, leaving 19 bases between them. The CDR3 DNA follows: TGCGCCATCACGAGGGGGGGAGGCCCCTATGGCTACACCTTC. This encodes CAITRGGGPYGYTF.

The J gene is TRBJ2-7, the V gene TRBV30; 11 bases are shared with TRBD1. The ends lost 2 bases at V and 4 bases at J; junction bases unmatched: 4. CDR3 length: 14 residues. The germline gives CDR1 GTSNPN, CDR2 SVGIG (reference sequence). CDR3 loop: CAWSLGTGGYEQYF. The CDR3 DNA follows: TGTGCCTGGAGTCTCGGGACAGGGGGTTACGAGCAGTACTTC.

V gene TRBV11-3 combines with J gene TRBJ2-1; 13 nucleotides align to TRBD2. CDR1 is SGHNT and CDR2 is YENEEA in the germline V gene. There are 17 residues in the CDR3. The trim removed 5 bases at V and 6 bases at J, leaving 10 bases unmatched. CDR3 nucleotide sequence: TGTGCCAGCAGCGCCGGACTAGCGGGAGCACTAGGCAATGAGCAGTTCTTC. It yields the protein CASSAGLAGALGNEQFF. The full variable domain, rest sourced from reference TRBV11-3 and TRBJ2-1, is EAGVVQSPRYKIIEKKQPVAFWCNPISGHNTLYWYLQNLGQGPELLIRYENEEAVDDSQLPKDRFSAERLKGVDSTLKIQPAELGDSAVYLCASSAGLAGALGNEQFFGPGTRLTVL.

J is TRBJ2-2 and V is TRBV9, with D perhaps matching TRBD2 (7 bases). The CDR3 runs to 17 residues. V shed 1 base and J shed 1 base, with 14 bases lying between them. CDR1 is SGDLS, CDR2 YYNGEE, per germline. The chain's CDR3 is CASSVPREGENTGELFF. The CDR3, as DNA: TGTGCCAGCAGCGTACCCAGGGAGGGGGAGAACACCGGGGAGCTGTTTTTT.

This clone occurred once. The chain recombines TRBV18 with TRBJ1-5; D gene uncertain. The CDR3 extends over 15 amino acids. CDR1 and CDR2 (germline): KGHSH, LQKENI. The V gene lost 2 bases and the J gene lost 0 bases, with 8 bases spanning the gap. This chain's CDR3 is CASSPSTLSNQPQHF. In DNA, the CDR3 is TGTGCCAGCTCACCAAGCACCCTTAGCAATCAGCCCCAGCATTTT.

The V gene is TRBV19, the J gene TRBJ2-2; 9 bases line up with TRBD1. The CDR3 is 14 amino acids. The germline V gene has CDR1 LNHDA and CDR2 SQIVND (reference sequence). V gave up 6 bases and J gave up 6 bases; unmatched junction bases: 5. CDR3 amino acids: CASSAWTGAGELFF. CDR3 sequence (DNA): TGTGCCAGTAGCGCCTGGACAGGGGCCGGGGAGCTGTTTTTT.

CDR3 coding DNA: TGCGCCAGCAGCCTAGGGAGAGCGATGGGCACAGATACGCAGTATTTT. This sequence encodes CASSLGRAMGTDTQYF. This chain links TRBV5-1 with TRBJ2-3; TRBD2 might be the D (5 bases). The CDR3 totals 16 residues. V was pared by 4 bases and J by 1 base, with 16 bases between. CDR1 and CDR2 from the germline V gene are SGHRS and YFSETQ.

The chain employs TRBV4-3 and TRBJ1-5; D remains unclear. Germline CDR1 LGHNA, CDR2 YSLEER. The CDR3 contains 13 residues. Trimming left V 0 bases short and J 10 bases short, with 10 bases between. As DNA, the CDR3 is TGCGCCAGCAGCCAAGATAGAGGCAGCCCCCAGCATTTT. Its translation is CASSQDRGSPQHF.

This rearrangement joins TRBV6-5 to TRBJ2-1; D may be TRBD1 (5 bases). The CDR3 is 14 residues long. The germline V gene encodes CDR1 MNHEY and CDR2 SVGAGI. V lost 2 bases and J lost 7, with 12 bases in between. The CDR3 DNA sequence: TGTGCCAGCAGTTACGAGGCTTCAGGGAATGAGCAGTTCTTC. Translated: CASSYEASGNEQFF.

This clone was recorded a few times. This chain's CDR3 is CASSGNRDGPV. DNA of the CDR3: TGTGCCAGCAGCGGAAACAGGGATGGACCAGTG. V gene TRBV2 combines with J gene TRBJ2-7, with D possibly TRBD1 on 6 matching bases. This CDR3 has 11 residues. The germline V gene encodes CDR1 SNHLY and CDR2 FYNNEI.

V and J are TRBV7-9 and TRBJ1-6; possible D gene TRBD1, 5 bases. Germline CDR1 and CDR2: SEHNR and FQNEAQ (reference sequence). This CDR3 contains 16 residues. V lost 4 bases, J lost 5 bases, and 15 bases lay in between. The DNA of the CDR3 is TGTGCCAGCAGCTCCGTTGGGGGGGTCCATAATTCACCCCTCCACTTT. Protein sequence: CASSSVGGVHNSPLHF. The variable domain in full, completed from reference TRBV7-9 and TRBJ1-6, reads DTGVSQNPRHKITKRGQNVTFRCDPISEHNRLYWYRQTLGQGPEFLTYFQNEAQLEKSRLLSDRFSAERPKGSFSTLEIQRTEQGDSAMYLCASSSVGGVHNSPLHFGNGTRLTVT.

The chain links TRBV12-5 to TRBJ1-1; D is undetermined. Germline CDR1 is LGHNT and CDR2 is FRNRAP. V was pared by 1 base and J by 4 bases, with 7 bases between. The CDR3 totals 13 residues. The CDR3 protein is CASGLGRATEAFF. The CDR3, as DNA: TGTGCTAGTGGTTTGGGGAGGGCCACTGAAGCTTTCTTT.

This chain connects TRBV7-3 to TRBJ2-1; TRBD1 matches at 9 bases. The V and J ends lost 5 bases and 6 bases, in that order; junction bases with no gene match: 8. The CDR3 loop spans 15 amino acids. CDR1 SGHTA and CDR2 FQGTGA come from the germline V gene. CDR3 nucleotide sequence: TGTGCCAGCAGCCCTTCTTGGGACAGGGTCAATGAGCAGTTCTTC. Translated: CASSPSWDRVNEQFF.

The genes are TRBV28 and TRBJ1-2; 11 nucleotides match TRBD1. Unmatched junction bases numbered 15, after V lost 9 bases and J lost 3 bases. CDR1 is MDHEN, CDR2 SYDVKM, per germline. The CDR3 length is 17 residues. DNA of the CDR3: TGTGCCAGTAGAAACCGGGACAGGGGGTTTTGGGACTATGGCTACACCTTC. This encodes CASRNRDRGFWDYGYTF.

The chain carries TRBV5-1 and TRBJ2-4; the D gene is possibly TRBD2 (5 bases). V was cut by 0 bases and J by 6 bases, with 10 bases left in between. Germline values: CDR1 SGHRS, CDR2 YFSETQ. The CDR3 is 14 residues long. As DNA, the CDR3 is TGCGCCAGCAGCTTGGGAGCGGCGGGAAACATTCAGTACTTC. It translates to CASSLGAAGNIQYF.

The chain uses TRBV9 and TRBJ1-4; 7 nucleotides match TRBD1. Germline V lookup: CDR1 SGDLS, CDR2 YYNGEE. Losses at the gene ends were 3 bases for V and 4 bases for J; bases not matched to a gene: 9. This CDR3 contains 16 residues. The CDR3 is CASSARPGQNNEKLFF. The CDR3 nucleotides are TGTGCCAGCAGCGCCAGACCGGGACAGAATAATGAAAAACTGTTTTTT. Together with reference TRBV9 and TRBJ1-4, the CDR3 gives the full variable domain: DSGVTQTPKHLITATGQRVTLRCSPRSGDLSVYWYQQSLDQGLQFLIQYYNGEERAKGNILERFSAQQFPDLHSELNLSSLELGDSALYFCASSARPGQNNEKLFFGSGTQLSVL.

J is TRBJ2-1 and V is TRBV5-4; 10 positions match TRBD2. There are 16 residues in the CDR3. From germline, CDR1 is SGHNT and CDR2 YYREEE (reference sequence). V lost 4 bases, J lost 7 bases, and 11 bases stayed unmatched. CDR3 DNA sequence: TGTGCCAGCAGCCAAAAAAGCGGGAGGGGGGTTAATGAGCAGTTCTTC. Translation: CASSQKSGRGVNEQFF.

The rearrangement links TRBV9 to TRBJ2-2; TRBD1 aligns across 7 bases. The length of the CDR3 is 17 residues. Germline V lookup: CDR1 SGDLS, CDR2 YYNGEE. V was pared by 3 bases and J by 6 bases, with 14 bases of the junction left unmatched. The CDR3 DNA sequence: TGTGCCAGCAGCGAGACAGGGCACCCCCACACCGCCGGGGAGCTGTTTTTT. Protein sequence: CASSETGHPHTAGELFF.

The chain employs TRBV13 and TRBJ2-7; 8 nucleotides agree with TRBD1. Trimming cost V 0 bases and J 0 bases; bases outside gene matches: 7. Germline V gene lookup returns CDR1 PRHDT and CDR2 FYEKMQ (reference sequence). This CDR3 contains 17 residues. CDR3 sequence (DNA): TGTGCCAGCAGCTTAGGTTCCCAGGGGGCGAACTCCTACGAGCAGTACTTC. Its translation: CASSLGSQGANSYEQYF.